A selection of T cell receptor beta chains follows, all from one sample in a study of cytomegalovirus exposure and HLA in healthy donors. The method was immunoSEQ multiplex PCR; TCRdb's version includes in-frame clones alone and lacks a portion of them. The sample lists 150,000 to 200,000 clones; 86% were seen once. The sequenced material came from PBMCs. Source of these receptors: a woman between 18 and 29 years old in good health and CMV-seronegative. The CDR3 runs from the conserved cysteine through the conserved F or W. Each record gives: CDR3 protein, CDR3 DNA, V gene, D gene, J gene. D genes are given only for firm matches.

CDR3: CASSLVQGDNYGYTF; DNA: TGCGCCAGCAGCTTGGTGCAGGGGGATAACTATGGCTACACCTTC; V: TRBV5-1; D: TRBD1; J: TRBJ1-2
CDR3: CASSLGGLNEQYF; DNA: TGTGCCAGCAGCTTAGGAGGGTTAAACGAGCAGTACTTC; V: TRBV11-3; D: .; J: TRBJ2-7
CDR3: CASSAAWVSANEQFF; DNA: TGCGCCAGCAGCGCGGCCTGGGTGAGTGCCAATGAGCAGTTCTTC; V: TRBV5-1; D: .; J: TRBJ2-1
CDR3: CASSNSNQPQHF; DNA: TGTGCCAGCAGCAATAGCAATCAGCCCCAGCATTTT; V: TRBV28; D: .; J: TRBJ1-5
CDR3: CASSQAPSGSGANVLTF; DNA: TGCGCCAGCAGCCAAGCTCCTTCAGGGTCAGGGGCCAACGTCCTGACTTTC; V: TRBV4-1; D: .; J: TRBJ2-6
CDR3: CASSLAPSGGTDTQYF; DNA: TGCGCCAGCAGCTTGGCGCCTAGCGGGGGCACAGATACGCAGTATTTT; V: TRBV5-1; D: TRBD2; J: TRBJ2-3
CDR3: CASSLQGGGELFF; DNA: TGTGCCAGTAGTCTTCAGGGTGGCGGGGAGCTGTTTTTT; V: TRBV19; D: .; J: TRBJ2-2
CDR3: CASSPAGPYGYTF; DNA: TGTGCCAGCTCTCCGGCAGGGCCCTATGGCTACACCTTC; V: TRBV7-9; D: .; J: TRBJ1-2
CDR3: CASSLRAEFSNQPQHF; DNA: TGTGCCAGCTCACTCAGGGCCGAGTTTAGCAATCAGCCCCAGCATTTT; V: TRBV18; D: .; J: TRBJ1-5
CDR3: CSVGELAPLYEQYF; DNA: TGCAGCGTAGGGGAACTAGCACCGCTCTACGAGCAGTACTTC; V: TRBV29-1; D: .; J: TRBJ2-7
CDR3: CASSLSDSSGNTIYF; DNA: TGTGCCAGTAGTTTATCGGACAGTTCTGGAAACACCATATATTTT; V: TRBV19; D: .; J: TRBJ1-3
CDR3: CASSTRTVNTEAFF; DNA: TGTGCCAGCAGCACACGGACAGTGAACACTGAAGCTTTCTTT; V: TRBV7-8; D: .; J: TRBJ1-1
CDR3: CASRDPGGPEAFF; DNA: TGTGCCAGCAGGGACCCTGGGGGCCCTGAAGCTTTCTTT; V: TRBV25-1; D: .; J: TRBJ1-1